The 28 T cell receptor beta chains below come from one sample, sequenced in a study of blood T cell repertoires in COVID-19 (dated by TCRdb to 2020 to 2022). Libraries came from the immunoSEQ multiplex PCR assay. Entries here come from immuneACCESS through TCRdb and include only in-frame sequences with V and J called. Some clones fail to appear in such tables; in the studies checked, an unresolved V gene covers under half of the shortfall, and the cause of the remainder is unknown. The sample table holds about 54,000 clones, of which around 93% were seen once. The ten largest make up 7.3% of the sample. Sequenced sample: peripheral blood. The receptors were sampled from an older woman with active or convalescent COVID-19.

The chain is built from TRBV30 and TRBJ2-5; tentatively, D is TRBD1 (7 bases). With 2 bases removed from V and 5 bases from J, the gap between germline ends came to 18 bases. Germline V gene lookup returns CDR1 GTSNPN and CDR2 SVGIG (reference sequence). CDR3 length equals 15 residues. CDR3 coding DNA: TGTGCCTGGAGTACCCTCGGCGGGACAGTGGAGACCCAGTACTTC. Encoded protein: CAWSTLGGTVETQYF.

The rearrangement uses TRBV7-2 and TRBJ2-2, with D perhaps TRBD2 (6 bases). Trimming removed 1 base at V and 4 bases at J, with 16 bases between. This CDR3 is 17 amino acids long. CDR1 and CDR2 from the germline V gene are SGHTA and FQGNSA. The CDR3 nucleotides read TGTGCCAGCAGCTTAGGCGGGGCGGCGGGGCTCACCGGGGAGCTGTTTTTT. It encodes CASSLGGAAGLTGELFF.

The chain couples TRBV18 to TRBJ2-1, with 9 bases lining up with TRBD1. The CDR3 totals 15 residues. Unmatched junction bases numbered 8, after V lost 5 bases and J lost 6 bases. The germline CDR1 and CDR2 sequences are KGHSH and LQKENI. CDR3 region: CASSTSSGQGNEQFF. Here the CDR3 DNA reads TGTGCCAGCTCAACAAGCTCGGGACAGGGCAATGAGCAGTTCTTC. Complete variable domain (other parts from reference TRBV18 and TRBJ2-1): NAGVMQNPRHLVRRRGQEARLRCSPMKGHSHVYWYRQLPEEGLKFMVYLQKENIIDESGMPKERFSAEFPKEGPSILRIQQVVRGDSAAYFCASSTSSGQGNEQFFGPGTRLTVL.

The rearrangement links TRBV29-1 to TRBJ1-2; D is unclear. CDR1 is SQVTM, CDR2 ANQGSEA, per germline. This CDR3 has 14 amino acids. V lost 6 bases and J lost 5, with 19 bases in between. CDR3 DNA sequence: TGCAGCGTAGTGAAAGACATCCTGGTTTATGGCTACACCTTC. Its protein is CSVVKDILVYGYTF.

CDR3 DNA sequence: TGTGCCAGCAGCCGACCGGGACTAGCGGGAGCGACCGGGGAGCTGTTTTTT. Its translation is CASSRPGLAGATGELFF. The chain has TRBV16 and TRBJ2-2; 14 bases line up with TRBD2. Germline values: CDR1 KGHSY, CDR2 FQNENV. V trimming: 4 bases; J trimming: 5 bases; junction bases outside the gene matches: 6. This CDR3 is built from 17 residues.

The chain's CDR3 is CASSFSGTGGGPGELFF. For the CDR3, the DNA is TGCGCCAGCAGCTTTTCCGGGACAGGGGGCGGTCCCGGGGAGCTGTTTTTT. The rearrangement joins TRBV5-1 to TRBJ2-2, with 12 nucleotides matching TRBD1. Trimming cost V 2 bases and J 6 bases; bases outside gene matches: 8. The CDR3 loop spans 17 amino acids. Germline V gene data show CDR1 as SGHRS and CDR2 as YFSETQ.

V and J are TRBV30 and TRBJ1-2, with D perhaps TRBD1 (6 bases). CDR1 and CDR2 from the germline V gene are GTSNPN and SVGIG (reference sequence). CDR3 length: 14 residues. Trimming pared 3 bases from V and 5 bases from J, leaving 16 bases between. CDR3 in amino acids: CAWRGGTYPYGYTF. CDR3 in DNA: TGTGCCTGGAGGGGGGGGACATACCCTTATGGCTACACCTTC.

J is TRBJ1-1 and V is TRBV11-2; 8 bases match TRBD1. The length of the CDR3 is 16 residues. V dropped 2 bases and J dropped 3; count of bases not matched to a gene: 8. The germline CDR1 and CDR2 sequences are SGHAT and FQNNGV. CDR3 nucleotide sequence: TGTGCCAGCAGCTTATGGGGTACAGGGGGTCACACTGAAGCTTTCTTT. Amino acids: CASSLWGTGGHTEAFF.

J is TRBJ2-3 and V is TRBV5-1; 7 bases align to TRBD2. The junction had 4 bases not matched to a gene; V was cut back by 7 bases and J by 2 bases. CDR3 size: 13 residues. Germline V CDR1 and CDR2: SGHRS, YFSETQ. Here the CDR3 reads CASFRGDTDTQYF. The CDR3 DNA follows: TGCGCCAGCTTCCGGGGGGACACAGATACGCAGTATTTT.

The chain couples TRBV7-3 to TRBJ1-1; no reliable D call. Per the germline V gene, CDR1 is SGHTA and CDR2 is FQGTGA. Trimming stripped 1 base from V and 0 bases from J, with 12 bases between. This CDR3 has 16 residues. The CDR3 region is CASSLMGGQLNTEAFF. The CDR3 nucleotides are TGTGCCAGCAGCTTAATGGGTGGGCAGCTGAACACTGAAGCTTTCTTT.

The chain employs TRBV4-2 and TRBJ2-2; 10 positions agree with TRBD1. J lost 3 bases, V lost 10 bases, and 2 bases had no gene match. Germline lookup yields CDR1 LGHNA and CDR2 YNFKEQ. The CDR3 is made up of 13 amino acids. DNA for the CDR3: TGTGCCACCGACAGGGGGCACACCGGGGAGCTGTTTTTT. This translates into CATDRGHTGELFF.

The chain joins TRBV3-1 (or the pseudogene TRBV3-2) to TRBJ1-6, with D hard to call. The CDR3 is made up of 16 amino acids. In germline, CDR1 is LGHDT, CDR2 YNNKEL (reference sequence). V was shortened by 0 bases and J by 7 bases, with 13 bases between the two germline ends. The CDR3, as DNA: TGTGCCAGCAGCCAAGAGCTTATTTGGAGGAATTCACCCCTCCACTTT. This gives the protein CASSQELIWRNSPLHF.

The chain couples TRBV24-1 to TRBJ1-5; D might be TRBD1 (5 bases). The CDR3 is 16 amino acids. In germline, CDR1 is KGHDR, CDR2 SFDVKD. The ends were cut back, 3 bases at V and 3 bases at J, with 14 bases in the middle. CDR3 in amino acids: CATSDRDSYPNQPQHF. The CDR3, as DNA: TGTGCCACCAGTGATCGGGACTCATACCCCAATCAGCCCCAGCATTTT.

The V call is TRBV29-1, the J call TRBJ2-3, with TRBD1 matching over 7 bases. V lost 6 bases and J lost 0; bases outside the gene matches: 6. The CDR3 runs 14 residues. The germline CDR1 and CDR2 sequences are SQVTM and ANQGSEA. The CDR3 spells CSVVRDSSTDTQYF. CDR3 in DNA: TGCAGCGTGGTACGGGACAGCAGCACAGATACGCAGTATTTT.

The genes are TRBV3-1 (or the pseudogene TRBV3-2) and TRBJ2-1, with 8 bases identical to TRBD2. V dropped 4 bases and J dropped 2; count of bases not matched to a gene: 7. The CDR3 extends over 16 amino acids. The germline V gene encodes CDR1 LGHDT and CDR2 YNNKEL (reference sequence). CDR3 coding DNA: TGTGCCAGCAGCCTAGGTGGACTAGCTGCCTACAATGAGCAGTTCTTC. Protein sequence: CASSLGGLAAYNEQFF.

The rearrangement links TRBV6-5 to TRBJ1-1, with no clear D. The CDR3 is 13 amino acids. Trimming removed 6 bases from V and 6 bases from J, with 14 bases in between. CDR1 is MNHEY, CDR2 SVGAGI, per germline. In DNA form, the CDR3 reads TGTGCCAGCAGCCCCCAGAGAGGCGCTGAAGCTTTCTTT. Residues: CASSPQRGAEAFF.

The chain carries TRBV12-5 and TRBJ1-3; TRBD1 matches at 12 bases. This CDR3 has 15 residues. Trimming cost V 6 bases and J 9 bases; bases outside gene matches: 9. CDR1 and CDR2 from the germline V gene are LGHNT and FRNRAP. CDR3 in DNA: TGTGCTAGTGGGATAGGGACAGGGGGCGCCGGCACCATATATTTT. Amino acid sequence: CASGIGTGGAGTIYF.

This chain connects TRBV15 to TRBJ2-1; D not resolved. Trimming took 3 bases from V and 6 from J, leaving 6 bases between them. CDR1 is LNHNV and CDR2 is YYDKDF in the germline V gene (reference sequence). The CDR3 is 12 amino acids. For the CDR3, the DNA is TGTGCCACCAGCAGCGTCAGCAATGAGCAGTTCTTC. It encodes CATSSVSNEQFF.

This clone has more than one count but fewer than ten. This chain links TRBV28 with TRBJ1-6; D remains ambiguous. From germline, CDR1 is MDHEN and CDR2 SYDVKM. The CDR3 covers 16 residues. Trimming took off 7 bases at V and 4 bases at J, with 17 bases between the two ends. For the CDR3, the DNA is TGTGCCAGCATAAACCCGGACTCTAAGTATAATTCACCCCTCCACTTT. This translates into CASINPDSKYNSPLHF.

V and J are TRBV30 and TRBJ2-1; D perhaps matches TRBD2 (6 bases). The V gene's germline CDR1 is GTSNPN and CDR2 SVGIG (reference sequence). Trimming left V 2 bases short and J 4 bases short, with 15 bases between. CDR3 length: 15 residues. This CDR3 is CAWSSPGTHYNEQFF. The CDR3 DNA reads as TGTGCCTGGAGTTCCCCCGGGACTCATTACAATGAGCAGTTCTTC.

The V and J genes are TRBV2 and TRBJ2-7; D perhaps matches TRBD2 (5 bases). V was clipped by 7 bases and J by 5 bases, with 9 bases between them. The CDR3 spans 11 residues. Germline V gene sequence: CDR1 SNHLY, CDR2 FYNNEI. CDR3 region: CASIWENEQYF. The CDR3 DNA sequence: TGTGCCAGCATATGGGAGAACGAGCAGTACTTC.

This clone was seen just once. CDR3 nucleotide sequence: TGTGCCAGCTCTACCTGGAGTTTAAATCAGCCCCAGCATTTT. Encoded protein: CASSTWSLNQPQHF. V and J are TRBV18 and TRBJ1-5; D is unclear. Germline V gene lookup returns CDR1 KGHSH and CDR2 LQKENI. This CDR3 has 14 amino acids. V gave up 6 bases and J gave up 4 bases, with 13 bases separating them.

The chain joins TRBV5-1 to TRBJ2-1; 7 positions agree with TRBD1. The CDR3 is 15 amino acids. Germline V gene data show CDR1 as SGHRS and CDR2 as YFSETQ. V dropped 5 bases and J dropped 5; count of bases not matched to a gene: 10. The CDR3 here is CASSLTHRGDNEQFF. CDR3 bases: TGCGCCAGCAGTTTGACTCACAGGGGAGACAATGAGCAGTTCTTC.

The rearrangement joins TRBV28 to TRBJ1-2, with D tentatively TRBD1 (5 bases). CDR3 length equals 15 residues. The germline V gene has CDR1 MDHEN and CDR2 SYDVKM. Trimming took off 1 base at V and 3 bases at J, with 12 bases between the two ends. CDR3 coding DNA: TGTGCCAGCAGTTTATTATCAGACAGCTACTATGGCTACACCTTC. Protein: CASSLLSDSYYGYTF.

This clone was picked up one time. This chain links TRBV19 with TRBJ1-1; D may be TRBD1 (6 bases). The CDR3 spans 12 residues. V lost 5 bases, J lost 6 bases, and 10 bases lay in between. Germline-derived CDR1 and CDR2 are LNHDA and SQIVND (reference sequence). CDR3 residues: CASSVGGAEAFF. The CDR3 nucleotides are TGTGCCAGTAGTGTAGGGGGAGCTGAAGCTTTCTTT.

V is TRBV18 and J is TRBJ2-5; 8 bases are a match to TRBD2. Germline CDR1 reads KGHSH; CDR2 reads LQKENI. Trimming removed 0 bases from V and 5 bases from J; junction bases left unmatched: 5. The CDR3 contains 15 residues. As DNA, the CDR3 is TGTGCCAGCTCACCACCGACCCCGGGAGGGGAGACCCAGTACTTC. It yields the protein CASSPPTPGGETQYF. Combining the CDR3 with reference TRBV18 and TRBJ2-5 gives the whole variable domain NAGVMQNPRHLVRRRGQEARLRCSPMKGHSHVYWYRQLPEEGLKFMVYLQKENIIDESGMPKERFSAEFPKEGPSILRIQQVVRGDSAAYFCASSPPTPGGETQYFGPGTRLLVL.

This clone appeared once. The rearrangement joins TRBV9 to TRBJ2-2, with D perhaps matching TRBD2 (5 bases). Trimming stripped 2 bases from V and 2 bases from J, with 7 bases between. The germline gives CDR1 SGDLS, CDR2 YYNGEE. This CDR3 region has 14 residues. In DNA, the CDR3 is TGTGCCAGCAGCGTTCTAGCCAACACCGGGGAGCTGTTTTTT. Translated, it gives CASSVLANTGELFF.

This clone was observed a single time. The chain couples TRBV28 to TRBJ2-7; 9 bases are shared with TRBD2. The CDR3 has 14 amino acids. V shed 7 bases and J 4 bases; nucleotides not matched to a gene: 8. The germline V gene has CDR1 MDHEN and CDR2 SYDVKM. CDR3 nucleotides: TGTGCCAGCACCCTCACTAGCGGGTATTACGAGCAGTACTTC. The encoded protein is CASTLTSGYYEQYF.